Listed below are T cell receptor beta chains from one sample, sequenced in a study of blood T cells in healthy people across ages. TCRdb fed the 5' RACE reads into MiXCR, producing one record per CDR3 protein. The sample records some 1,800,000 distinct CDR3 sequences, about two fifths being singletons. Material for sequencing was blood. Source of these receptors: a human donor in good health. The CDR3 runs from the conserved cysteine through the conserved F or W. The D gene is left open where the match is weak. A clone size is listed for some rows: how often the clone was seen (once, few, many), or a class if it is expanded.

D gene | J gene | V gene | clone size | CDR3 protein | CDR3 DNA
NA | TRBJ2-3 | TRBV7-3 | many | CASSLLRGADTQYF | TGTGCCAGCAGCTTATTGAGGGGGGCAGATACGCAGTATTTT
NA | TRBJ2-2 | TRBV24-1 | few | CATSDLSFVQGRTGELFF | TGTGCCACCAGTGATTTGAGTTTTGTTCAGGGGAGGACCGGGGAGCTGTTTTTT
TRBD2 | TRBJ2-5 | TRBV24-1 | NA | CATSKPGLGYQETQYF | TGTGCCACCAGTAAACCGGGACTAGGGTACCAAGAGACCCAGTACTTC
NA | TRBJ2-5 | TRBV7-9 | NA | CASKLWGGETQYF | TGTGCCAGCAAACTATGGGGTGGAGAGACCCAGTACTTC
TRBD2 | TRBJ2-1 | TRBV7-2 | NA | CASSLGPLAGAYNEQFF | TGTGCCAGCAGCTTAGGCCCCTTAGCGGGGGCTTACAATGAGCAGTTCTTC
NA | TRBJ1-1 | TRBV29-1 | NA | CSVDDLRRNTEAFF | TGCAGCGTTGATGACCTGCGGAGGAACACTGAAGCTTTCTTT
NA | TRBJ2-3 | TRBV15 | NA | CATSRGTLETQYF | TGTGCCACCAGCAGAGGGACCCTGGAGACCCAGTATTTT
NA | TRBJ2-5 | TRBV29-1 | NA | CSVSRGAFPETQYF | TGCAGCGTCTCGAGGGGGGCCTTCCCGGAGACCCAGTACTTC
NA | TRBJ2-5 | TRBV20-1 | few | CSAARTGTQYF | TGCAGTGCCGCGCGGACGGGGACCCAGTACTTC
NA | TRBJ1-2 | TRBV11-2 | few | CASSLGSKYGYTF | TGTGCCAGCAGCTTAGGTTCCAAGTATGGCTACACCTTC
NA | TRBJ2-7 | TRBV7-2 | few | CASSRQEDYEQYF | TGTGCCAGCAGCCGACAGGAGGACTACGAGCAGTACTTC
NA | TRBJ2-1 | TRBV7-9 | NA | CASSLAERANEQFF | TGTGCCAGCAGCTTAGCGGAAAGGGCAAATGAGCAGTTCTTC
NA | TRBJ2-3 | TRBV4-3 | few | CASSQDLVTDTQYF | TGCGCCAGCAGCCAAGATCTGGTCACAGATACGCAGTATTTT
NA | TRBJ2-1 | TRBV7-9 | few | CASSPARTEPYNEQFF | TGTGCCAGCAGCCCCGCTCGGACGGAGCCCTACAATGAGCAGTTCTTC
NA | TRBJ1-2 | TRBV29-1 | few | CSVVRGESYTF | TGCAGCGTTGTGAGAGGGGAGAGCTACACCTTC
NA | TRBJ2-1 | TRBV6-2/TRBV6-3 | NA | CASSLDSENGQFF | TGTGCCAGCAGTCTGGACAGTGAAAATGGGCAGTTCTTC
NA | TRBJ2-1 | TRBV6-6 | few | CASSFHGGRYNEQFF | TGTGCCAGCAGTTTCCACGGGGGCCGATACAATGAGCAGTTCTTC
NA | TRBJ2-6 | TRBV14 | few | CASSQFISGANVLTF | TGTGCCAGCAGCCAGTTCATCTCTGGGGCCAACGTCCTGACTTTC
NA | TRBJ1-4 | TRBV6-6 | NA | CASSYSGGEKLFF | TGTGCCAGCAGTTACTCCGGGGGAGAAAAACTGTTTTTT
NA | TRBJ2-4 | TRBV13 | few | CASSWTRDLQYF | TGTGCCAGCAGCTGGACCAGGGATCTTCAGTACTTC
NA | TRBJ1-1 | TRBV7-2 | few | CASSLAGQSSFSEAFF | TGTGCCAGCAGCTTAGCCGGACAATCCTCTTTTTCTGAAGCTTTCTTT
TRBD1 | TRBJ1-2 | TRBV27 | NA | CASSLTGTGGDGYTF | TGTGCCAGCAGTTTAACCGGGACAGGGGGAGATGGCTACACCTTC
TRBD2 | TRBJ2-5 | TRBV2 | NA | CASSDLTSGAGETQYF | TGTGCCAGCAGTGACCTGACTAGCGGGGCGGGGGAGACCCAGTACTTC
NA | TRBJ2-6 | TRBV7-3 | NA | CASSLTRAGFGANVLTF | TGTGCCAGCAGCTTAACTCGGGCGGGCTTTGGGGCCAACGTCCTGACTTTC
NA | TRBJ1-2 | TRBV25-1 | many | CASSDGVYGYTF | TGTGCCAGCAGTGATGGGGTCTATGGCTACACCTTC
TRBD1 | TRBJ1-5 | TRBV12-3/TRBV12-4 | few | CASSLVWEGQEGNQPQHF | TGTGCCAGCAGTTTAGTATGGGAAGGACAGGAAGGGAATCAGCCCCAGCATTTT
TRBD2 | TRBJ2-1 | TRBV10-2 | many | CASRSAGAYNEQFF | TGCGCCAGCAGATCAGCGGGGGCCTACAATGAGCAGTTCTTC
NA | TRBJ1-5 | TRBV4-1 | few | CASSQGRLGPEGNQPQHF | TGCGCCAGCAGCCAGGGAAGGTTAGGCCCCGAGGGCAATCAGCCCCAGCATTTT
NA | TRBJ1-4 | TRBV27 | NA | CASSPSWGSEKLFF | TGTGCCAGCAGTCCCTCATGGGGTAGTGAAAAACTGTTTTTT
TRBD2 | TRBJ2-1 | TRBV7-9 | NA | CASSFGSSGGYNEQFF | TGTGCCAGCAGCTTCGGGTCTAGCGGGGGTTACAATGAGCAGTTCTTC
NA | TRBJ1-6 | TRBV7-2 | NA | CASSLSIYSLHF | TGTGCCAGCAGCTTATCCATATACTCCCTCCACTTT
NA | TRBJ1-2 | TRBV7-2 | NA | CASSLAFWGEGYTF | TGTGCCAGCAGCTTAGCGTTCTGGGGGGAGGGCTACACCTTC